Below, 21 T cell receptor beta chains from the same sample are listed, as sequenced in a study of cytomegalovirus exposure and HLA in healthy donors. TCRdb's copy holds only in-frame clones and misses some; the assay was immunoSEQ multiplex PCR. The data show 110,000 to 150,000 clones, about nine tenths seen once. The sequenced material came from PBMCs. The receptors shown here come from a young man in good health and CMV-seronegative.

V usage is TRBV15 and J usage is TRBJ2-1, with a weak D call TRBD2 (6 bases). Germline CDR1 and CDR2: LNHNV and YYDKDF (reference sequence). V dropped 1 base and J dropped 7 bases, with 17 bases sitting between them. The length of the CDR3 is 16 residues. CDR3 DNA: TGTGCCACCAGCAGAGGGTCACGGGGGAGGTGGAATGAGCAGTTCTTC. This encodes CATSRGSRGRWNEQFF. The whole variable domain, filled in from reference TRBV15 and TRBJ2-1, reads DAMVIQNPRYQVTQFGKPVTLSCSQTLNHNVMYWYQQKSSQAPKLLFHYYDKDFNNEADTPDNFQSRRPNTSFCFLDIRSPGLGDTAMYLCATSRGSRGRWNEQFFGPGTRLTVL.

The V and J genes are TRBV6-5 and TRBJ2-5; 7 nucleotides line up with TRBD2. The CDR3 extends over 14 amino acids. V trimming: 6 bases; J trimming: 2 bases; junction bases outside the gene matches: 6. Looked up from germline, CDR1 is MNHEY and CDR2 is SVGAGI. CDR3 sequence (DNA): TGTGCCAGCAGAGAGCGGGGCCTACAAGAGACCCAGTACTTC. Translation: CASRERGLQETQYF.

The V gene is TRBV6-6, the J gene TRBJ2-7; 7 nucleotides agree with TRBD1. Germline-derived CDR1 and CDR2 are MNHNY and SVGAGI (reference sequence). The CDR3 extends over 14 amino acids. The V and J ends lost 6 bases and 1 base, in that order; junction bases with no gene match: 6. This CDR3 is CASRSGTVSYEQYF. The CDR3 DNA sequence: TGTGCCAGCAGATCCGGGACAGTTTCCTACGAGCAGTACTTC.

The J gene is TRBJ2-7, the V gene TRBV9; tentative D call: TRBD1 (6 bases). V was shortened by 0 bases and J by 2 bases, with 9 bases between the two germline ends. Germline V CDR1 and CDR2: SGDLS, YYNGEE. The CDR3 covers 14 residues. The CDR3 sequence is CASSVEQGTYEQYF. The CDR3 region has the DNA TGTGCCAGCAGCGTAGAACAGGGCACCTACGAGCAGTACTTC.

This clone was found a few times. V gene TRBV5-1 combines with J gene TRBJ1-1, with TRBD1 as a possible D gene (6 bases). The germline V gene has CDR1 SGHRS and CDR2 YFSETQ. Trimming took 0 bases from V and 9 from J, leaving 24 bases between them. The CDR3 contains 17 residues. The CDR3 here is CASSLASDSSVHNQAFF. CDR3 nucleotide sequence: TGCGCCAGCAGCTTGGCCTCGGACAGTTCGGTGCACAATCAAGCTTTCTTT.

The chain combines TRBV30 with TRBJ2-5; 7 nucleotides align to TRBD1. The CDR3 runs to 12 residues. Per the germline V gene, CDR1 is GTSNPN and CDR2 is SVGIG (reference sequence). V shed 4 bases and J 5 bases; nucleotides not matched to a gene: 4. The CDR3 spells CAWNKQGETQYF. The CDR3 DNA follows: TGTGCCTGGAACAAACAGGGGGAGACCCAGTACTTC.

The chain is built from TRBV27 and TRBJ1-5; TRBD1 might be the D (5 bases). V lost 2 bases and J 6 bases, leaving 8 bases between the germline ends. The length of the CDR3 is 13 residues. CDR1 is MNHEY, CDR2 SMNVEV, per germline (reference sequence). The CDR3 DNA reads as TGTGCCAGCAGTTTACAGGGTAGTCAGCCCCAGCATTTT. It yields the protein CASSLQGSQPQHF.

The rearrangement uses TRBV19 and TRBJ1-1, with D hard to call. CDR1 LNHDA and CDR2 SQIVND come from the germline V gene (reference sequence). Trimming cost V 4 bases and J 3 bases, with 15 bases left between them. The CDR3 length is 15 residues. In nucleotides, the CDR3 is TGTGCCAGTAGTACGTTGACATCTTCCGACACTGAAGCTTTCTTT. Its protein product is CASSTLTSSDTEAFF. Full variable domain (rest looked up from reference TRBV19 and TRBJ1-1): DGGITQSPKYLFRKEGQNVTLSCEQNLNHDAMYWYRQDPGQGLRLIYYSQIVNDFQKGDIAEGYSVSREKKESFPLTVTSAQKNPTAFYLCASSTLTSSDTEAFFGQGTRLTVV.

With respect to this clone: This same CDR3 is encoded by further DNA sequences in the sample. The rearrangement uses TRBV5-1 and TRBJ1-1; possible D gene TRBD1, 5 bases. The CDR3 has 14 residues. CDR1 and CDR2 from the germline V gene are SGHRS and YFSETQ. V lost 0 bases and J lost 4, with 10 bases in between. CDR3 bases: TGCGCCAGCAGCTTGGTGGGGGGACCCACTGAAGCTTTCTTT. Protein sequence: CASSLVGGPTEAFF. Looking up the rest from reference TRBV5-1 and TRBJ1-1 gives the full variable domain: KAGVTQTPRYLIKTRGQQVTLSCSPISGHRSVSWYQQTPGQGLQFLFEYFSETQRNKGNFPGRFSGRQFSNSRSEMNVSTLELGDSALYLCASSLVGGPTEAFFGQGTRLTVV.

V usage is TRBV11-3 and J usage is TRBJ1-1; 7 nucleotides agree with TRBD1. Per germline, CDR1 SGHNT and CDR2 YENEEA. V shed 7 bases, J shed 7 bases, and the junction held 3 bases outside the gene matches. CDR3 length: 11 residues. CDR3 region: CASNRQGEAFF. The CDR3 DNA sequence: TGTGCCAGCAACCGACAGGGTGAAGCTTTCTTT.

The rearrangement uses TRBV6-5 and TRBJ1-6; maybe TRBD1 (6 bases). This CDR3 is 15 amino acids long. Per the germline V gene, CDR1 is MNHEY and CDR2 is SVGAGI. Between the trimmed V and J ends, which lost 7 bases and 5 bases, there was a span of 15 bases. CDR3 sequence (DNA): TGTGCCAGCAAGACCCGGGGGGCGCATAATTCACCCCTCCACTTT. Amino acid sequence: CASKTRGAHNSPLHF.

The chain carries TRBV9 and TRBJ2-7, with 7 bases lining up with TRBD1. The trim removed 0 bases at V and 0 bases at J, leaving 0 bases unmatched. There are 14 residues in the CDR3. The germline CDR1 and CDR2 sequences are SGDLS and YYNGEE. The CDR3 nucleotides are TGTGCCAGCAGCGTAGGGGACAGCTCCTACGAGCAGTACTTC. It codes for CASSVGDSSYEQYF.

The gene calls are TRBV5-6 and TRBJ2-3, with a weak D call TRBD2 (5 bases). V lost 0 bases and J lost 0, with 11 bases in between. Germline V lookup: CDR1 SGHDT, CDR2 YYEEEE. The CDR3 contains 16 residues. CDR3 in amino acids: CASSLAGKTSTDTQYF. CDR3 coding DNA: TGTGCCAGCAGCTTGGCGGGGAAGACTAGCACAGATACGCAGTATTTT.

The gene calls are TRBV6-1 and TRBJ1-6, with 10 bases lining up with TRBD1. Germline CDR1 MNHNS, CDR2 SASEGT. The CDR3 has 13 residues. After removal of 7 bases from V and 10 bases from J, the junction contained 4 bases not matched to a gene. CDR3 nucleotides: TGTGCCAGCATTGAGGGACAGGGGTCACCCCTCCACTTT. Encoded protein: CASIEGQGSPLHF.

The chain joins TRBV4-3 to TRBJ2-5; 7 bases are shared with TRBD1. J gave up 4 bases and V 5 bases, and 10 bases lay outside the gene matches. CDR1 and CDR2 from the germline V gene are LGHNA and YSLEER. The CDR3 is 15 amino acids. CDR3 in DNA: TGCGCCAGCAGCGCCCACAGGGGCGAGGGAGAGACCCAGTACTTC. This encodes CASSAHRGEGETQYF.

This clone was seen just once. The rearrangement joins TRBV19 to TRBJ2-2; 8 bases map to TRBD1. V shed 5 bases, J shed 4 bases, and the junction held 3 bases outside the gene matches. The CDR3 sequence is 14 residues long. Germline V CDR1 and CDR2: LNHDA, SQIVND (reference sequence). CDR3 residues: CASSPDRGTGELFF. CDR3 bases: TGTGCCAGTAGTCCAGACAGGGGCACCGGGGAGCTGTTTTTT.

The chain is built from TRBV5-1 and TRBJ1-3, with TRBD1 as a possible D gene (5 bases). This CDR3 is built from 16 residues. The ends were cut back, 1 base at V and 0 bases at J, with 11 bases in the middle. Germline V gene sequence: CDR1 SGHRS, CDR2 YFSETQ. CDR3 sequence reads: CASSLSGYSSGNTIYF. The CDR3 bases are TGCGCCAGCAGCTTGTCAGGGTACAGCTCTGGAAACACCATATATTTT.

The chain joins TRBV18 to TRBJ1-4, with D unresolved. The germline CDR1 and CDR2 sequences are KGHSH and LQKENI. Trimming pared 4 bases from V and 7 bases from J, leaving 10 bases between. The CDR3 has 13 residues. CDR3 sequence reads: CASSLPASEKLFF. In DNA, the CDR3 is TGTGCCAGCTCACTCCCCGCGAGTGAAAAACTGTTTTTT.

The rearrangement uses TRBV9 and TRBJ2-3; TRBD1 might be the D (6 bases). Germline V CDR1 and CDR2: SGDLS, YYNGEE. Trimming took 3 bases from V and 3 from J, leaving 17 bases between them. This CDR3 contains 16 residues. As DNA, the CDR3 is TGTGCCAGCAGCGACCAGACAGGTAGGGGGACAGATACGCAGTATTTT. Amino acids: CASSDQTGRGTDTQYF.

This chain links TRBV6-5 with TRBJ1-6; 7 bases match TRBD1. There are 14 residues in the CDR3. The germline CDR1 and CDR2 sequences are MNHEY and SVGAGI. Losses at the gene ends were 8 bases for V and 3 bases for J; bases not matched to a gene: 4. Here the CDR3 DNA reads TGTGCCAGCGGACGACAGGGCTATAATTCACCCCTCCACTTT. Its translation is CASGRQGYNSPLHF.

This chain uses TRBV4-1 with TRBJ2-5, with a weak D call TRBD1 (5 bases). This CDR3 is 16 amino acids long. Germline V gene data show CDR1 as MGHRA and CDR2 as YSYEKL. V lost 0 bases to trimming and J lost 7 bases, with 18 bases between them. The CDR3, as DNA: TGCGCCAGCAGCCAAGATACAGGAGCCTACTCACGGACCCAGTACTTC. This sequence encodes CASSQDTGAYSRTQYF.